Listed here are 18 T cell receptor beta chains from one sample, sequenced in a study of T cell responses to AZD1222 COVID-19 vaccine. The method was immunoSEQ multiplex PCR; TCRdb's version includes in-frame clones alone and lacks a portion of them. The sample lists 120,000 to 150,000 clones, less than 95% occurring once. Sequences were derived from peripheral blood, sampled on day 0 of AZD1222 vaccination. These TCRs come from an adult in good health.

This chain links TRBV30 with TRBJ2-1; D perhaps matches TRBD1 (6 bases). Germline assignment: CDR1 GTSNPN and CDR2 SVGIG (reference sequence). The CDR3 runs to 13 residues. Trimming removed 4 bases at V and 7 bases at J, with 14 bases between. The CDR3 reads CAWTERRGNEQFF. The CDR3 DNA is TGTGCCTGGACTGAGCGAAGGGGGAATGAGCAGTTCTTC.

CDR3 sequence reads: CASSSDGRQTGELFF. The CDR3 DNA sequence: TGCGCCAGCAGCTCGGACGGTCGGCAGACCGGGGAGCTGTTTTTT. The rearrangement links TRBV5-1 to TRBJ2-2; D unclear. There are 15 residues in the CDR3. V lost 3 bases and J 5 bases, leaving 14 bases between the germline ends. From germline, CDR1 is SGHRS and CDR2 YFSETQ.

This chain connects TRBV6-5 to TRBJ1-2; 7 nucleotides match TRBD1. CDR3 length: 14 amino acids. J gave up 8 bases and V 6 bases, and 12 bases lay outside the gene matches. The germline CDR1 and CDR2 sequences are MNHEY and SVGAGI. DNA for the CDR3: TGTGCCAGCAGACCGGGGGACAGCCGAGGAGGCTACACCTTC. It is translated as CASRPGDSRGGYTF.

This chain uses TRBV27 with TRBJ1-2; TRBD1 might be the D (6 bases). Trimming removed 6 bases at V and 7 bases at J, with 18 bases between. CDR3 length: 14 residues. Germline V gives CDR1 MNHEY, CDR2 SMNVEV (reference sequence). The CDR3 DNA reads TGTGCCAGCAGAGTGGGCAGGGAGGGGGGTGGCTACACCTTC. Its protein product is CASRVGREGGGYTF.

The chain recombines TRBV11-2 with TRBJ2-2, with 10 bases that match TRBD1. Germline CDR1 is SGHAT and CDR2 is FQNNGV. The CDR3 sequence is 16 residues long. Trimming cost V 6 bases and J 7 bases; bases outside gene matches: 11. The CDR3 reads CASRRRGDRGVGELFF. The DNA for the CDR3 is TGTGCCAGCAGACGCAGGGGGGACAGGGGAGTCGGGGAGCTGTTTTTT.

This rearrangement joins TRBV11-3 to TRBJ2-7; D might be TRBD1 (6 bases). The CDR3 spans 17 residues. V dropped 1 base and J dropped 0 bases, with 16 bases sitting between them. Germline loops: CDR1 SGHNT, CDR2 YENEEA. This CDR3 reads CASSLAGQGGLSYEQYF. As DNA, the CDR3 is TGTGCCAGCAGCTTAGCGGGACAAGGTGGGCTCTCCTACGAGCAGTACTTC.

J is TRBJ1-4 and V is TRBV19; 7 bases align to TRBD1. J lost 5 bases, V lost 3 bases, and 6 bases had no gene match. The CDR3 sequence is 15 residues long. Germline V gene lookup returns CDR1 LNHDA and CDR2 SQIVND (reference sequence). The CDR3 coding sequence is TGTGCCAGTAGTATTATTCAGGGGGTAAATGAAAAACTGTTTTTT. It translates to CASSIIQGVNEKLFF.

The J gene is TRBJ2-6, the V gene TRBV5-4; D is unresolved. The V end was cut by 7 bases, the J end by 1 base, with 9 bases between. The CDR3 sequence is 14 residues long. Per the germline V gene, CDR1 is SGHNT and CDR2 is YYREEE (reference sequence). In DNA form, the CDR3 reads TGTGCCAGCGTACACGGTTCTGGGGCCAACGTCCTGACTTTC. The encoded protein is CASVHGSGANVLTF.

The chain recombines TRBV18 with TRBJ1-2, with D maybe TRBD1 (6 bases). The CDR3 spans 15 residues. V was shortened by 4 bases and J by 0 bases, with 12 bases between the two germline ends. Germline CDR1 and CDR2: KGHSH and LQKENI. CDR3 in amino acids: CASSRTAITNYGYTF. CDR3 nucleotide sequence: TGTGCCAGCTCACGGACAGCGATTACTAACTATGGCTACACCTTC.

The chain has TRBV2 and TRBJ2-3; TRBD2 matches at 12 bases. V was clipped by 6 bases and J by 0 bases; unmatched bases: 4. This CDR3 is 16 amino acids long. CDR1 and CDR2 from the germline V gene are SNHLY and FYNNEI. The CDR3 reads CASRGLAGWSTDTQYF. The DNA of the CDR3 is TGTGCCAGCAGGGGACTAGCGGGCTGGAGCACAGATACGCAGTATTTT.

This clone was seen only a few times. The chain combines TRBV6-2 or TRBV6-3 with TRBJ2-7; 10 bases agree with TRBD2. The V gene's germline CDR1 is MNHEY and CDR2 SVGEGT. V lost 2 bases to trimming and J lost 2 bases; unmatched junction nucleotides: 15. This CDR3 is built from 19 residues. CDR3 in amino acids: CASSYTPGLARSSPYEQYF. Here the CDR3 DNA reads TGTGCCAGCAGTTACACTCCGGGACTAGCGAGGTCTTCCCCCTACGAGCAGTACTTC.

The rearrangement joins TRBV13 to TRBJ2-1; 16 nucleotides agree with TRBD2. V trimming: 4 bases; J trimming: 9 bases; junction bases outside the gene matches: 9. This CDR3 contains 17 residues. Per the germline V gene, CDR1 is PRHDT and CDR2 is FYEKMQ (reference sequence). Written as DNA, the CDR3 is TGTGCCAGCAGCTCCCCCGGGACTAGCGGGGGGGCTTTTGAGCAGTTCTTC. Protein sequence: CASSSPGTSGGAFEQFF.

This clone was detected only once. The chain recombines TRBV19 with TRBJ1-1, with unresolved D. The V and J ends lost 3 bases and 6 bases respectively, with 17 bases between them. This CDR3 is 15 amino acids long. Germline-derived CDR1 and CDR2 are LNHDA and SQIVND (reference sequence). The chain's CDR3 is CASSMLYPGKSEAFF. The CDR3 nucleotides are TGTGCCAGTAGTATGCTTTATCCGGGGAAGTCTGAAGCTTTCTTT.

The CDR3 DNA follows: TGTGCCAGCAGCGAAGGGACAGGTCAGCAAGAGACCCAGTACTTC. Residues: CASSEGTGQQETQYF. The V and J genes are TRBV9 and TRBJ2-5, with TRBD1 identical over 8 bases. Losses at the gene ends were 3 bases for V and 2 bases for J; bases not matched to a gene: 6. CDR1 SGDLS and CDR2 YYNGEE come from the germline V gene. CDR3 length: 15 amino acids.

This chain connects TRBV27 to TRBJ2-1, with a possible D match to TRBD2 (6 bases). CDR3 length equals 14 residues. The V gene lost 4 bases and the J gene lost 8 bases, with 15 bases spanning the gap. Germline V gene lookup returns CDR1 MNHEY and CDR2 SMNVEV (reference sequence). CDR3 DNA sequence: TGTGCCAGCAGTTCGCGGGGCCCCGAGGATGAGCAGTTCTTC. Translated, it gives CASSSRGPEDEQFF.

The CDR3 loop is CASKKSSRETQYF. The CDR3 DNA reads as TGTGCCAGCAAAAAATCGTCCAGGGAGACCCAGTACTTC. This chain connects TRBV2 to TRBJ2-5; D gene uncertain. Per the germline V gene, CDR1 is SNHLY and CDR2 is FYNNEI. CDR3 length equals 13 residues. V was cut by 7 bases and J by 5 bases, with 14 bases left in between.

The chain combines TRBV2 with TRBJ2-1; TRBD1 or TRBD2 may be the D gene (5 bases each). This CDR3 comprises 13 residues. Germline CDR1 SNHLY, CDR2 FYNNEI. The ends were cut back, 8 bases at V and 1 base at J, with 9 bases in the middle. CDR3 sequence: CASSRESYNEQFF. The CDR3 nucleotides read TGTGCCAGCTCCAGGGAGTCCTACAATGAGCAGTTCTTC.

This rearrangement joins TRBV4-3 to TRBJ2-7, with TRBD1 identical over 10 bases. V gave up 4 bases and J gave up 3 bases; unmatched junction bases: 6. Germline CDR1 reads LGHNA; CDR2 reads YSLEER. The CDR3 spans 15 residues. The CDR3 reads CASSLDWDRGYEQYF. CDR3 in DNA: TGCGCCAGCAGCCTCGACTGGGACAGGGGCTACGAGCAGTACTTC.